The TCR beta chain under discussion was sequenced for a study of Graves' ophthalmopathy and Graves' hyperthyroidism. Overall study results and limits: The blood repertoire also included most expanded thyroid clonotypes above 0.001 frequency.

CDR1 is LGHNA, CDR2 YSLEER, per germline. The ends lost 1 base at V and 4 bases at J; junction bases unmatched: 5. CDR3 length: 15 residues. This clonotype was found many times. Its target is not known. Amplified TCR beta CDR3 regions were obtained using RNA transcripts as template. First-round RT-PCR employed HTBI primers, with a second-round multiplex PCR after it. TCRdb called the multiplex PCR reads again in MiXCR, with one record for every CDR3 protein. The repertoire holds roughly 420,000 distinct CDR3 sequences, more than 20% seen once, with 2.5% to 3.5% in the top ten. Only newly diagnosed hyperthyroidism patients aged 18 to 65, with under 2 months' duration, were enrolled.

The sequenced sample was peripheral blood. This clonotype was sampled from a young woman with stable Graves' hyperthyroidism. The chain employs TRBV4-3 and TRBJ2-7, with TRBD2 identical over 9 bases. CDR3 sequence: CASSQARAGGYEQYF. Written as DNA, the CDR3 is TGCGCCAGCAGCCAAGCCAGGGCGGGAGGGTACGAGCAGTACTTC.